This is a list of T cell receptor beta chains from one sample in a study of CD8+CD57+ T cells in acquired aplastic anemia. MiXCR, run by TCRdb on the reads, gives a single entry per CDR3 protein. Among 100,000 to 130,000 distinct CDR3 sequences listed, roughly 51% were seen once. Sequencing input: sorted CD4+, CD8+, or CD8+CD57+ T cells (not recorded which) from PBMCs. These receptors were taken from a human donor in good health, serving as a control. The CDR3 runs from the conserved cysteine through the conserved F or W. The D gene is left open where the match is weak. The size field is filled for only some rows; it gives once, few, many or a size class.

>-|TRBV11-2|TRBJ2-7|TRBD2
TGTGCCAGCAGCTTAGGAGGACTAGCGGGAGGGCAGGGGTACGAGCAGTACTTC
CASSLGGLAGGQGYEQYF
>many|TRBV27|TRBJ2-7|-
TGTGCCAGCAGTTTCTCCAGGGGATACGAGCAGTACTTC
CASSFSRGYEQYF
>many|TRBV4-3|TRBJ2-7|-
TGCGCCAGCAGCCAAGAACTCGTGGGACATGCCTACGAGCAGTACTTC
CASSQELVGHAYEQYF
>-|TRBV19|TRBJ2-7|TRBD1
TGTGCCAGTAGTAGTCTCACAGGGGGCGTCTACGAGCAGTACTTC
CASSSLTGGVYEQYF
>many|TRBV10-3|TRBJ2-7|TRBD1
TGTGCCATCAGTTGGACAGGGGACCCCTACGAGCAGTACTTC
CAISWTGDPYEQYF
>-|TRBV9|TRBJ2-1|TRBD2
TGTGCCAGCAGCGTAACTCGGGCTAGCGGGAGTAGCGAGCAGTTCTTC
CASSVTRASGSSEQFF
>many|TRBV20-1|TRBJ2-4|-
TGCAGTGGATTATTCCGGGACCAGGCTCTTGACATTCAGTACTTC
CSGLFRDQALDIQYF
>many|TRBV13|TRBJ2-7|-
TGTGCCAGCAGCTTAGTCACAAGGGCCTACGAGCAGTACTTC
CASSLVTRAYEQYF
>-|TRBV25-1|TRBJ2-1|-
TGTGCCAGCAGTGCGAAGTACAGTGAGCAGTTCTTC
CASSAKYSEQFF
>-|TRBV29-1|TRBJ2-3|-
TGCAGCGTTGAGGGGGTAAGGGGGTACGCAGATACGCAGTATTTT
CSVEGVRGYADTQYF
>-|TRBV2|TRBJ1-4|TRBD1
TGTGCCAGCAGTCTTCCGGGACAGGGGGTCGAAAAACTGTTTTTT
CASSLPGQGVEKLFF
>-|TRBV27|TRBJ1-1|TRBD1
TGTGCCGGCAAATATCAGGGGGAAACTGAGGCCTTCTTT
CAGKYQGETEAFF
>-|TRBV2|TRBJ2-7|TRBD2
TGTGCCAGCACCAGTAGCGGGAGTACCTACGAGCAGTACTTC
CASTSSGSTYEQYF
>many|TRBV29-1|TRBJ1-1|-
TGCAGCGTTGAAACAGGGACGAACACTGAAGCTTTCTTT
CSVETGTNTEAFF
>-|TRBV24-1|TRBJ2-3|-
TGTGCCACCCAGTTTGGGAATACGCAGTATTTT
CATQFGNTQYF
>many|TRBV10-2|TRBJ1-5|-
TGCGCCAGCAGTCGATCGGTCCCGAAATTGGGCAATCAGCCCCAGCATTTT
CASSRSVPKLGNQPQHF
>-|TRBV15|TRBJ2-7|-
TGTGCCACCAGCCCCCAAATAGCGGACAGTATCGCCTACGAGCAGTACTTC
CATSPQIADSIAYEQYF
>many|TRBV7-2|TRBJ2-7|-
TGTGCCAGCAGCTTAGGGGGCTATGCCTACGAGCAGTACTTC
CASSLGGYAYEQYF
>few|TRBV19|TRBJ1-5|-
TGTGCCAGTAGTATTAGCAATCAGCCCCAGCATTTT
CASSISNQPQHF
>-|TRBV25-1|TRBJ2-7|TRBD1
TGTGCCAGCAGTGGGGGGGACAGGGTGTACGAGCAGTACTTC
CASSGGDRVYEQYF
>few|TRBV30|TRBJ2-2|-
TGTGCCTGGAACCGGGGGAGCACCGGGGAGCTGTTTTTT
CAWNRGSTGELFF
>many|TRBV15|TRBJ1-2|-
TGTGCCACCAGCGGCCGGGAAGGGACGGGCGGCTACACCTTC
CATSGREGTGGYTF
>-|TRBV6-4|TRBJ2-7|-
TGTGCCAGCAGTGACAACGATGGGGGGGCCCAATCGTGGGAGCAGTACTTC
CASSDNDGGAQSWEQYF
>-|TRBV9|TRBJ1-2|-
TGTGCCAGCAGCGTAGTGGCAGCCTATGGCTACACCTTC
CASSVVAAYGYTF
>-|TRBV3-1|TRBJ2-5|TRBD2
TGTGCCAGCAGCCAAGATCGGGGTAGGAGCGGGGGCCTCCAAGAGACCCAGTACTTC
CASSQDRGRSGGLQETQYF
>-|TRBV29-1|TRBJ1-1|TRBD1
TGCAGCGTGGGACAGGGGACGAACACTGAAGCTTTCTTT
CSVGQGTNTEAFF
>many|TRBV6-2/TRBV6-3|TRBJ1-1|TRBD1
TGTGCCAGCAGTTATCACAGGGGAGCGAACACTGAAGCTTTCTTT
CASSYHRGANTEAFF
>-|TRBV29-1|TRBJ1-2|-
TGCAGCGTTGTTGAGAGAAACTATGGCTACACCTTC
CSVVERNYGYTF
>-|TRBV2|TRBJ2-7|TRBD1
TGTGCCAGCAGTCCCCGGGACAGGGGATTCTACGAGCAGTACTTC
CASSPRDRGFYEQYF
>many|TRBV9|TRBJ1-1|-
TGTGCCAGCGCCCCAAGGGGGAACACTGAAGCTTTCTTT
CASAPRGNTEAFF
>-|TRBV7-9|TRBJ2-3|-
TGTGCCAGCAGCTTAGACAGGGACTCAGATACGCAGTATTTT
CASSLDRDSDTQYF
>few|TRBV25-1|TRBJ2-6|TRBD2
TGTGCCAGCAGTCCGTTCGGACTAGCGGGAAACTCTGGGGCCAACGTCCTGACTTTC
CASSPFGLAGNSGANVLTF
>few|TRBV15|TRBJ2-7|TRBD1
TGTGCCACCAGCAGGGCCGGGACAGGAGGGTTCGAGCAGTACTTC
CATSRAGTGGFEQYF
>few|TRBV4-3|TRBJ2-7|-
TGCGCCAGCAGCCAAGAATTGGGGCAACGGTTCTACGAGCAGTACTTC
CASSQELGQRFYEQYF
>many|TRBV11-2|TRBJ1-1|-
TGTGCCAGCAGCCATCCCGGGGGGAAGGACACTGAAGCTTTCTTT
CASSHPGGKDTEAFF
>few|TRBV7-9|TRBJ2-2|-
TGTGCCAGCAGCCAAGAGCGGGCCGGGGACGGGGGGCTGTTTTTT
CASSQERAGDGGLFF
>-|TRBV2|TRBJ2-7|-
TGTGCGGCCGGGCATACTCCCTCCGAGCAGTACTTC
CAAGHTPSEQYF
>many|TRBV11-2|TRBJ2-3|-
TGTGCCAGCAGCTTACCCCTTCCTAGCACAGATACGCAGTATTTT
CASSLPLPSTDTQYF
>-|TRBV7-2|TRBJ2-7|-
TGTGCCAGCAGCCTTGAAGGGTTCTACGAGCAGTACTTC
CASSLEGFYEQYF
>-|TRBV7-6|TRBJ2-5|TRBD2
TGTGCCAGCAGCTTGGGGACTAGCGGGGAAGAGACCCAGTACTTC
CASSLGTSGEETQYF
>many|TRBV6-5|TRBJ2-2|-
TGTGCCAGCAGTTACGGTATGGGAACCGGCGGGGAGCTGTTTTTT
CASSYGMGTGGELFF
>-|TRBV5-1|TRBJ1-1|-
TGCGCCAGCAGCTTGGCGGACTGGGGGTCTGAAGCTTTCTTT
CASSLADWGSEAFF
>-|TRBV9|TRBJ2-7|TRBD2
TGTGCCAGCAGCGTCGGCGGGGGGGACGAGCAGTACTTC
CASSVGGGDEQYF
>-|TRBV15|TRBJ1-3|-
TGTGCCACCAGCAGAGATGCGGGGCTGGCTGGAAACACCATATATTTT
CATSRDAGLAGNTIYF
>many|TRBV20-1|TRBJ1-1|TRBD1
TGCAGTGCTGGACAGGAGAGCATGAACACTGAAGCTTTCTTT
CSAGQESMNTEAFF
>-|TRBV15|TRBJ2-6|-
TGTGCCACCAGCAGAGGGAATCTGGGGGCCAACGTCCTGACTTTC
CATSRGNLGANVLTF
>-|TRBV19|TRBJ1-2|-
TGTGCCAGTAGTGACGGGGGACTGAGCTATGGCTACACCTTC
CASSDGGLSYGYTF